The clone carrying this T cell receptor beta chain showed up many times. The length of the CDR3 is 15 residues. Between the trimmed V and J ends, which lost 5 bases and 2 bases, there was a span of 16 bases. Per germline, CDR1 SGHKS and CDR2 YYEKEE (reference sequence). RNA transcripts provided the template for amplifying TCR beta CDR3 regions. Second-round multiplex PCR came after first-round RT-PCR with HTBI primers. TCRdb reanalysed the multiplex PCR reads using MiXCR and keeps one entry per CDR3 protein. The table records 620,000 or so distinct CDR3 sequences, about 24% of them present only once. This entry comes from a study of Graves' ophthalmopathy and Graves' hyperthyroidism.

The genes are TRBV5-5 and TRBJ1-1; D perhaps matches TRBD1 (6 bases). Sequenced sample: peripheral blood. The sequence derives from a woman aged 18-29 years with stable Graves' hyperthyroidism. Some clones in this sample may be carry-over from other donors' samples. Here the CDR3 DNA reads TGTGCCAGCAGGTCTCCGGGACACCGAAACACTGAAGCTTTCTTT. Its translation is CASRSPGHRNTEAFF.